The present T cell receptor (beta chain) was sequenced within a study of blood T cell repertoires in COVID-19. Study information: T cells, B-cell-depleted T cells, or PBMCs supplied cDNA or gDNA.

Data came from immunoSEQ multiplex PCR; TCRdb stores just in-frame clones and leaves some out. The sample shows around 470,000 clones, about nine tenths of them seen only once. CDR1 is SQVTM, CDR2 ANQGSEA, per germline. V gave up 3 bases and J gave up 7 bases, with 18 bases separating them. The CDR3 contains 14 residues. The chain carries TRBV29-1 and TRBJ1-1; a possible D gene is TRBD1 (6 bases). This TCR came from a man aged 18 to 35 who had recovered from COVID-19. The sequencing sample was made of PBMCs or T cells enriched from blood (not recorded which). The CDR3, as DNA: TGCAGCGTTGAGATCACAGGGTATCGTGGTGAAGCTTTCTTT. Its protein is CSVEITGYRGEAFF. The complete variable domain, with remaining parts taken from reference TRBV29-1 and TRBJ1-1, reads SAVISQKPSRDICQRGTSLTIQCQVDSQVTMMFWYRQQPGQSLTLIATANQGSEATYESGFVIDKFPISRPNLTFSTLTVSNMSPEDSSIYLCSVEITGYRGEAFFGQGTRLTVV.